Below, 10 T cell receptor beta chains from the same sample are listed, as sequenced in a study of blood T cell repertoires in COVID-19. The assay was immunoSEQ multiplex PCR, and TCRdb's table has in-frame clones only and misses some. The table has about 95,000 clones, approximately 87% seen once. Sequencing input: peripheral blood. These receptors all come from a human donor in a cohort sampled during active COVID-19.

This chain links TRBV4-3 with TRBJ1-1; TRBD1 is a possible D gene (6 bases). Germline V gene lookup returns CDR1 LGHNA and CDR2 YSLEER. The CDR3 runs to 14 residues. V dropped 4 bases and J dropped 1 base, with 10 bases sitting between them. The DNA of the CDR3 is TGCGCCAGCAGCCCGGGACACCGGAACACTGAAGCTTTCTTT. Its protein is CASSPGHRNTEAFF.

CDR3 coding DNA: TGTGCCAGCAGCAAAGATTGCGGGGGACCCCAGGCCGGGGAGCTGTTTTTT. Residues: CASSKDCGGPQAGELFF. The chain joins TRBV21-1 to TRBJ2-2; the table calls TRBD2, which could not be checked here. TRBV21-1 is labeled a pseudogene. The CDR3 runs 17 residues.

This clone was seen only a few times. CDR3 coding DNA: TGTGCCAGCAGCATGCGGGACAGGTCCTACGAGCAGTACTTC. Its translation is CASSMRDRSYEQYF. The V and J genes are TRBV21-1 and TRBJ2-7; the table calls TRBD1, which could not be checked here. TRBV21-1 is flagged as a pseudogene. The CDR3 has 14 amino acids.

The V gene is TRBV28, the J gene TRBJ2-7, with TRBD2 identical over 14 bases. The germline CDR1 and CDR2 sequences are MDHEN and SYDVKM. Trimming removed 5 bases from V and 7 bases from J; junction bases left unmatched: 13. The CDR3 contains 17 residues. CDR3 region: CASSLGLAGGPQWEQYF. The CDR3 bases are TGTGCCAGCAGTCTCGGACTAGCGGGGGGCCCTCAGTGGGAGCAGTACTTC.

The CDR3 sequence is CATSRGKGRREQYF. CDR3 in DNA: TGTGCCACCTCGCGGGGGAAGGGGCGAAGGGAGCAGTACTTC. The V and J genes are TRBV28 and TRBJ2-7, with TRBD2 identical over 7 bases. CDR3 length: 14 residues. The J segment lost 7 bases and the V segment lost 10 bases, leaving 16 bases of the junction unmatched. The germline gives CDR1 MDHEN, CDR2 SYDVKM.

The rearrangement links TRBV27 to TRBJ1-6, with 7 bases that match TRBD1. The CDR3 sequence is 15 residues long. Germline CDR1 and CDR2: MNHEY and SMNVEV (reference sequence). V lost 5 bases, J lost 4 bases, and 5 bases stayed unmatched. The CDR3, as DNA: TGTGCCAGCAGTACGGCGACAGGGTATAATTCACCCCTCCACTTT. It yields the protein CASSTATGYNSPLHF.

V and J are TRBV7-8 and TRBJ2-1; D is perhaps TRBD2 (7 bases). The CDR3 sequence is 16 residues long. Trimming pared 5 bases from V and 5 bases from J, leaving 19 bases between. Germline CDR1 reads SGHVS; CDR2 reads FQNEAQ. CDR3 sequence reads: CASSRRGPGGHNEQFF. The CDR3 nucleotides read TGTGCCAGCAGCCGCCGGGGACCGGGGGGCCACAATGAGCAGTTCTTC.

This clone appeared a single time. The rearrangement uses TRBV6-5 and TRBJ1-4, with 8 bases aligning to TRBD1. Germline V lookup: CDR1 MNHEY, CDR2 SVGAGI. J gave up 7 bases and V 0 bases, and 4 bases lay outside the gene matches. The length of the CDR3 is 15 residues. The CDR3 sequence is CASSYSRTGREKLFF. Here the CDR3 DNA reads TGTGCCAGCAGTTACTCGAGGACAGGGCGTGAAAAACTGTTTTTT.

This clone is a singleton in its sample. V gene TRBV27 combines with J gene TRBJ2-7; the match to TRBD2 covers 8 bases. Germline CDR1 and CDR2: MNHEY and SMNVEV (reference sequence). The length of the CDR3 is 16 residues. The V and J ends lost 3 bases and 2 bases, in that order; junction bases with no gene match: 9. The CDR3 DNA follows: TGTGCCAGCAGTTTCGATAGCGGGGCTTTTACCTACGAGCAGTACTTC. This encodes CASSFDSGAFTYEQYF.

The chain recombines TRBV7-3 with TRBJ2-3; D gene uncertain. Trimming pared 2 bases from V and 0 bases from J, leaving 9 bases between. Germline V gene data show CDR1 as SGHTA and CDR2 as FQGTGA. CDR3 size: 15 residues. Here the CDR3 reads CASSLVGTSTDTQYF. CDR3 nucleotides: TGTGCCAGCAGCTTAGTGGGCACCAGCACAGATACGCAGTATTTT.